The 32 T cell receptor beta chains below come from one sample, sequenced in a study of T cells after yellow fever vaccination. MiXCR, run by TCRdb on the 5' RACE reads, gives a single entry per CDR3 protein. The sample gives about 220,000 distinct CDR3 sequences, 2.5% to 3.5% of which show up once; approximately 3.5% is in the top ten. Material: CD4+ T cells sorted from PBMCs, obtained 10 days after the yellow fever booster vaccination. The source is a man aged 18 to 29 who received the YFV17D yellow fever vaccine.

This clonotype was observed a few times. This chain uses TRBV5-1 with TRBJ2-3; TRBD2 matches at 11 bases. The germline V gene encodes CDR1 SGHRS and CDR2 YFSETQ. After removal of 3 bases from V and 5 bases from J, the junction contained 8 bases not matched to a gene. The CDR3 length is 16 residues. The CDR3 DNA follows: TGCGCCAGCAGCTGGGTGGGACTAGCGGCGGGAGATACGCAGTATTTT. It yields the protein CASSWVGLAAGDTQYF. The variable domain in full, completed from reference TRBV5-1 and TRBJ2-3, reads KAGVTQTPRYLIKTRGQQVTLSCSPISGHRSVSWYQQTPGQGLQFLFEYFSETQRNKGNFPGRFSGRQFSNSRSEMNVSTLELGDSALYLCASSWVGLAAGDTQYFGPGTRLTVL.

In this sample, this clonotype turned up many times. J is TRBJ2-5 and V is TRBV5-1, with 9 bases fitting TRBD2. Looked up from germline, CDR1 is SGHRS and CDR2 is YFSETQ. The CDR3 consists of 13 residues. The trim removed 8 bases at V and 5 bases at J, leaving 7 bases unmatched. This CDR3 reads CASRRGGLETQYF. The CDR3 coding sequence is TGCGCCAGTCGGCGGGGGGGCCTGGAGACCCAGTACTTC.

This clonotype was detected a few times. V gene TRBV7-2 combines with J gene TRBJ2-2; D gene uncertain. The germline V gene has CDR1 SGHTA and CDR2 FQGNSA. V dropped 6 bases and J dropped 5 bases, with 13 bases sitting between them. The CDR3 sequence is 14 residues long. DNA for the CDR3: TGTGCCAGCAGTCCTCTTAGTGTTACCGGGGAGCTGTTTTTT. Translation: CASSPLSVTGELFF.

The table lists this clonotype with a few counts. The genes are TRBV18 and TRBJ1-2; tentative D call: TRBD1 (6 bases). Trimming removed 3 bases at V and 0 bases at J, with 11 bases between. The CDR3 extends over 15 amino acids. Per germline, CDR1 KGHSH and CDR2 LQKENI. The CDR3 bases are TGTGCCAGCTCACCCGGGACACTTACTAACTATGGCTACACCTTC. Translated: CASSPGTLTNYGYTF.

This clonotype was picked up a small number of times. V gene TRBV5-1 combines with J gene TRBJ1-2; D gene uncertain. The CDR3 covers 12 residues. Germline V gene lookup returns CDR1 SGHRS and CDR2 YFSETQ. V was clipped by 0 bases and J by 8 bases, with 8 bases between them. The CDR3 loop reads CASSLEGSGYTF. The CDR3 bases are TGCGCCAGCAGCTTGGAGGGTTCGGGCTACACCTTC.

This clonotype came up a few times. This chain uses TRBV11-2 with TRBJ2-2, with 7 bases that match TRBD1. The CDR3 runs to 17 residues. V was pared by 6 bases and J by 1 base, with 11 bases of the junction left unmatched. Germline V gives CDR1 SGHAT, CDR2 FQNNGV. The CDR3 reads CASRIIRDSKNTGELFF. The CDR3 DNA follows: TGTGCCAGCAGAATTATTCGGGACAGCAAGAACACCGGGGAGCTGTTTTTT.

J is TRBJ2-3 and V is TRBV9; 8 nucleotides match TRBD2. CDR1 is SGDLS and CDR2 is YYNGEE in the germline V gene. The length of the CDR3 is 15 residues. V was clipped by 2 bases and J by 5 bases; unmatched bases: 7. The CDR3 is CASSVRGGQGDTQYF. DNA for the CDR3: TGTGCCAGCAGCGTTCGGGGGGGCCAGGGAGATACGCAGTATTTT.

Only a few counts were recorded for this clonotype. This chain uses TRBV5-1 with TRBJ1-6, with a possible D match to TRBD1 (6 bases). The CDR3 length is 14 residues. V was clipped by 4 bases and J by 5 bases, with 10 bases between them. CDR1 and CDR2 (germline): SGHRS, YFSETQ. CDR3 residues: CASSRQVDNSPLHF. The CDR3 nucleotides read TGCGCCAGCAGCAGACAGGTCGATAATTCACCCCTCCACTTT.

The rearrangement uses TRBV12-3 or TRBV12-4 and TRBJ2-5, with a weak D call TRBD2 (6 bases). This CDR3 is 14 amino acids long. Trimming removed 6 bases at V and 3 bases at J, with 14 bases between. CDR3 in amino acids: CASSAFGGKETQYF. CDR3 in DNA: TGTGCCAGCAGCGCCTTCGGGGGAAAAGAGACCCAGTACTTC.

The chain combines TRBV29-1 with TRBJ2-7; D unresolved. The germline CDR1 and CDR2 sequences are SQVTM and ANQGSEA. Trimming removed 3 bases from V and 7 bases from J, with 16 bases in between. The CDR3 is made up of 13 amino acids. CDR3 nucleotides: TGCAGCGTTGATGGGCCGACGGGCTGGGAGCAGTACGTC. Translated: CSVDGPTGWEQYV.

This clonotype was seen at least ten times. The chain couples TRBV6-1 to TRBJ1-5; tentatively, D is TRBD1 (5 bases). V gave up 4 bases and J gave up 3 bases, with 13 bases separating them. The CDR3 sequence is 15 residues long. Germline CDR1 and CDR2: MNHNS and SASEGT. DNA of the CDR3: TGTGCCAGCAGTGGACGGGACGGAACCAATCAGCCCCAGCATTTT. Translation gives CASSGRDGTNQPQHF.

This chain links TRBV20-1 with TRBJ2-6; D gene uncertain. The ends were cut back, 6 bases at V and 0 bases at J, with 6 bases in the middle. Germline V lookup: CDR1 DFQATT, CDR2 SNEGSKA (reference sequence). This CDR3 is 13 amino acids long. This chain's CDR3 is CSAWISGANVLTF. The CDR3 DNA follows: TGCAGTGCATGGATCTCTGGGGCCAACGTCCTGACTTTC.

J is TRBJ2-1 and V is TRBV12-3 or TRBV12-4; 9 bases line up with TRBD2. The CDR3 sequence is 16 residues long. Trimming took 5 bases from V and 3 from J; bases not matched to a gene: 8. As DNA, the CDR3 is TGTGCCAGCAGTCCACGGAGAGCGGGAGGCTACAATGAGCAGTTCTTC. It specifies CASSPRRAGGYNEQFF.

This CDR3 is CASSLNPGSGTQYF. Written as DNA, the CDR3 is TGTGCCAGCAGCTTAAATCCCGGATCGGGTACGCAGTATTTT. The rearrangement uses TRBV7-3 and TRBJ2-3; no firm D call. The germline V gene encodes CDR1 SGHTA and CDR2 FQGTGA. V was clipped by 1 base and J by 8 bases, with 13 bases between them. CDR3 length: 14 residues. Drawing the rest from reference TRBV7-3 and TRBJ2-3, the complete variable domain is GAGVSQTPSNKVTEKGKYVELRCDPISGHTALYWYRQSLGQGPEFLIYFQGTGAADDSGLPNDRFFAVRPEGSVSTLKIQRTERGDSAVYLCASSLNPGSGTQYFGPGTRLTVL.

A few counts support this clonotype. This chain joins TRBV10-1 and TRBJ1-5; no clear D. Germline CDR1 is WNHNN and CDR2 is SYGVQD (reference sequence). Between the trimmed V and J ends, which lost 2 bases and 3 bases, there was a span of 2 bases. This CDR3 is built from 12 residues. This chain's CDR3 is CASSETNQPQHF. The CDR3 bases are TGCGCCAGCAGTGAGACCAATCAGCCCCAGCATTTT.

Many counts were recorded for this clonotype. The gene calls are TRBV11-2 and TRBJ2-3; a possible D gene is TRBD2 (7 bases). CDR3 size: 15 residues. CDR1 and CDR2 (germline): SGHAT, FQNNGV. The V gene lost 2 bases and the J gene lost 4 bases, with 13 bases spanning the gap. The CDR3 sequence is CASSLWGGRADTQYF. The CDR3, as DNA: TGTGCCAGCAGCTTATGGGGGGGCCGCGCAGATACGCAGTATTTT.

The table lists this clonotype with many counts. The V and J genes are TRBV6-5 and TRBJ2-3; 7 nucleotides agree with TRBD2. V trimming: 7 bases; J trimming: 0 bases; junction bases outside the gene matches: 7. This CDR3 contains 15 residues. The V gene's germline CDR1 is MNHEY and CDR2 SVGAGI. The CDR3 region is CASTPAGSSTDTQYF. As DNA, the CDR3 is TGTGCCAGCACCCCAGCGGGGTCTAGCACAGATACGCAGTATTTT.

Only one count was recorded for this clonotype. The rearrangement uses TRBV4-2 and TRBJ2-1; possibly TRBD2 for D (6 bases). This CDR3 is built from 16 residues. The germline CDR1 and CDR2 sequences are LGHNA and YNFKEQ. V lost 4 bases and J lost 8, with 21 bases in between. The CDR3 nucleotides are TGTGCCAGCAGCCCAGGAGGAAGCAGGCGGGGCGATGAGCAGTTCTTC. It yields the protein CASSPGGSRRGDEQFF.

There are many counts of this clonotype. The chain uses TRBV2 and TRBJ2-3; a possible D gene is TRBD1 (6 bases). The germline gives CDR1 SNHLY, CDR2 FYNNEI. The CDR3 spans 13 residues. With 6 bases removed from V and 5 bases from J, the gap between germline ends came to 12 bases. The CDR3, as DNA: TGTGCCAGCAGACAGGGCCGTGAAGATACGCAGTATTTT. It encodes CASRQGREDTQYF.

This clonotype was seen more than once but under ten times. CDR3 nucleotides: TGTGCCAGCAGCTTAAGTAGCAGTGTCGAGCAGTACGTC. Translating it yields CASSLSSSVEQYV. The gene calls are TRBV7-2 and TRBJ2-7; D uncertain. CDR1 is SGHTA, CDR2 FQGNSA, per germline. The V and J ends lost 2 bases and 6 bases respectively, with 11 bases between them. CDR3 length equals 13 residues.

In this sample, this clonotype turned up a few times. The genes are TRBV10-2 and TRBJ2-2, with 10 positions matching TRBD2. Germline values: CDR1 WSHSY, CDR2 SAAADI. The CDR3 is made up of 23 amino acids. Trimming took 3 bases from V and 4 from J; bases not matched to a gene: 26. CDR3 in amino acids: CASSDLRRGLRLAGAPVTGELFF. The CDR3 nucleotides read TGCGCCAGCAGTGACCTCAGAAGGGGACTGAGACTAGCGGGTGCCCCGGTCACCGGGGAGCTGTTTTTT.

There are many counts of this clonotype. The gene calls are TRBV12-3 or TRBV12-4 and TRBJ1-1, with D possibly matching TRBD1 (5 bases). Between the trimmed V and J ends, which lost 5 bases and 0 bases, there was a span of 10 bases. The CDR3 contains 14 residues. This CDR3 reads CASSLQVMNTEAFF. For the CDR3, the DNA is TGTGCCAGCAGTCTACAGGTCATGAACACTGAAGCTTTCTTT.

This clonotype was recorded at least ten times. The chain employs TRBV4-1 and TRBJ2-4, with D maybe TRBD2 (6 bases). Trimming stripped 3 bases from V and 0 bases from J, with 18 bases between. The CDR3 runs to 18 residues. Germline CDR1 is MGHRA and CDR2 is YSYEKL. CDR3 coding DNA: TGCGCCAGCAGCCAGGCTTGGGGTGGGGGGATAGCCAAAAACATTCAGTACTTC. Protein sequence: CASSQAWGGGIAKNIQYF.

This clonotype was observed at least ten times. This chain uses TRBV7-3 with TRBJ2-1; perhaps TRBD1 as D (6 bases). This CDR3 spans 13 amino acids. In germline, CDR1 is SGHTA, CDR2 FQGTGA. V dropped 5 bases and J dropped 8 bases, with 13 bases sitting between them. CDR3 amino acids: CASSSEQGYEQFF. CDR3 bases: TGTGCCAGCAGCAGTGAACAGGGTTATGAGCAGTTCTTC.

This clonotype has a handful of counts. The J gene is TRBJ1-6, the V gene TRBV3-1, with TRBD1 identical over 7 bases. Unmatched junction bases numbered 8, after V lost 1 base and J lost 8 bases. This CDR3 has 16 residues. CDR1 is LGHDT, CDR2 YNNKEL, per germline (reference sequence). The CDR3 is CASSQGARDRYSPLHF. Here the CDR3 DNA reads TGTGCCAGCAGCCAAGGCGCCCGGGACAGATATTCACCCCTCCACTTT.

The chain couples TRBV12-3 or TRBV12-4 to TRBJ1-2, with D possibly matching TRBD1 (5 bases). This CDR3 contains 12 residues. Trimming cost V 11 bases and J 6 bases, with 16 bases left between them. For the CDR3, the DNA is TGTGCCCTATGGGGGGTAGAGGATGGCTACACCTTC. Encoded protein: CALWGVEDGYTF.

The chain links TRBV7-9 to TRBJ1-6; unclear D gene. Germline V gene data show CDR1 as SEHNR and CDR2 as FQNEAQ (reference sequence). V was clipped by 4 bases and J by 5 bases, with 15 bases between them. The CDR3 runs to 16 residues. This CDR3 reads CASSSLLQRNNSPLHF. CDR3 nucleotides: TGTGCCAGCAGCTCCCTTCTCCAACGGAATAATTCACCCCTCCACTTT.

This clonotype came up a few times. The V gene is TRBV19, the J gene TRBJ1-2, with no clear D. Trimming removed 5 bases from V and 4 bases from J, with 20 bases in between. CDR3 size: 16 residues. Looked up from germline, CDR1 is LNHDA and CDR2 is SQIVND (reference sequence). The CDR3 sequence: CASSPHELGTGYGYTF. DNA for the CDR3: TGTGCCAGTAGTCCCCACGAACTGGGAACGGGCTATGGCTACACCTTC.

This clonotype has more than one count but fewer than ten. J is TRBJ2-2 and V is TRBV18; D is uncertain. The germline CDR1 and CDR2 sequences are KGHSH and LQKENI. V was trimmed by 3 bases and J by 2 bases, leaving 10 bases between them. CDR3 size: 15 residues. DNA of the CDR3: TGTGCCAGCTCACCCGTTCGCCTAAACACCGGGGAGCTGTTTTTT. It yields the protein CASSPVRLNTGELFF.

This clonotype was observed a few times. The rearrangement joins TRBV7-9 to TRBJ2-1, with D maybe TRBD2 (5 bases). V gave up 5 bases and J gave up 9 bases, with 14 bases separating them. The CDR3 sequence is 13 residues long. The germline V gene encodes CDR1 SEHNR and CDR2 FQNEAQ (reference sequence). The CDR3 DNA reads TGTGCCAGCAGCCCTGACGGGGTTGGTGAGCAGTTCTTC. As protein: CASSPDGVGEQFF.

This clonotype came up many times. CDR3: CSARPAGGRITGELFF. Here the CDR3 DNA reads TGCAGTGCTAGACCGGCGGGGGGGCGGATCACCGGGGAGCTGTTTTTT. This sequence joins TRBV20-1 and TRBJ2-2; TRBD2 agrees at 9 bases. After removal of 2 bases from V and 4 bases from J, the junction contained 8 bases not matched to a gene. CDR3 length: 16 amino acids. Per the germline V gene, CDR1 is DFQATT and CDR2 is SNEGSKA (reference sequence).

The chain employs TRBV20-1 and TRBJ1-1; D perhaps matches TRBD1 (5 bases). V lost 7 bases, J lost 1 base, and 10 bases lay in between. Germline V gives CDR1 DFQATT, CDR2 SNEGSKA (reference sequence). The CDR3 runs to 12 residues. CDR3 in DNA: TGCAGTGGTGGGGGGGAGAACACTGAAGCTTTCTTT. It yields the protein CSGGGENTEAFF.